A single T cell receptor (beta chain) is shown here with its context. This specimen comes from a study of PD-L1 blockade in urothelial cancer. Turning to the study itself: T cell content in blood samples showed a median of 141,255.

Time point given: peripheral blood 6 weeks after treatment start. The data were produced by immunoSEQ multiplex PCR, yet TCRdb's version contains in-frame clones alone and is incomplete. This sample carries 40,000 or so clones, about four fifths of them seen once, and the ten largest clones take less than 15%. Germline loops: CDR1 LNHDA, CDR2 SQIVND (reference sequence). This CDR3 has 16 residues. Trimming cost V 1 base and J 3 bases, with 15 bases left between them. This sample comprised PBMCs, obtained around atezolizumab (anti-PD-L1) treatment. The rearrangement joins TRBV19 to TRBJ2-5, with D tentatively TRBD1 (6 bases). This TCR was sampled from a man in his sixties with urothelial cancer. In nucleotides, the CDR3 is TGTGCCAGTAGTATAGGGAGGACAGTGTATGAAGAGACCCAGTACTTC. This translates into CASSIGRTVYEETQYF.